The clone carrying this TCR beta chain occurred many times. Antigen specificity is unknown. This record belongs to a study of T cells in Graves' hyperthyroidism and ophthalmopathy. Study results and caveats: Before onset, by a median of around 6.1 months, the model predicted ophthalmopathy. In blood, most of the thyroid clonotypes expanded above 0.001 were also present.

The TCR beta CDR3 regions underwent amplification using RNA transcripts as the source. HTBI primers were used for first-round RT-PCR of the TCR CDR3. MiXCR, applied by TCRdb to the multiplex PCR reads, yields one record per CDR3 protein. The table lists roughly 280,000 distinct CDR3 sequences, about a sixth of them singletons, with roughly 53% in the top ten. The germline CDR1 and CDR2 sequences are MNHEY and SMNVEV (reference sequence). The length of the CDR3 is 17 residues. V lost 3 bases and J 1 base, leaving 15 bases between the germline ends. The sequencing sample was made of blood. This rearrangement joins TRBV27 to TRBJ2-2; D not certain. The clonotype was recovered from a woman aged 55-69 years with Graves' ophthalmopathy. As DNA, the CDR3 is TGTGCCAGCAGTTTCGTCCCCGATGTTGGGAACACCGGGGAGCTGTTTTTT. Encoded protein: CASSFVPDVGNTGELFF.